One and the same sample provided the 16 T cell receptor beta chains below, sequenced in a study of T cells in Graves' hyperthyroidism and ophthalmopathy. Researchers amplified the TCR beta CDR3 regions from RNA transcripts. Carried out on the TCR CDR3, a first-round RT-PCR used the HTBI primer set. TCRdb redid the calling of the multiplex PCR reads with MiXCR, one entry per CDR3 protein. The sample lists a few hundred thousand distinct CDR3 sequences, approximately 14% occurring once. Sequenced sample: blood. The receptors here all came from a woman between 18 and 29 years old with Graves' hyperthyroidism that later progressed to Graves' ophthalmopathy.

This clonotype was detected ten times or more. The CDR3 here is CSARSGGAGEQYF. The CDR3 DNA reads TGCAGTGCTAGATCAGGGGGCGCGGGGGAGCAGTACTTC. V gene TRBV20-1 combines with J gene TRBJ2-7; the match to TRBD1 covers 8 bases. Germline V CDR1 and CDR2: DFQATT, SNEGSKA (reference sequence). Unmatched junction bases numbered 7, after V lost 2 bases and J lost 7 bases. There are 13 residues in the CDR3.

This clonotype was detected many times. The chain joins TRBV20-1 to TRBJ1-1; weak D call: TRBD1 (6 bases). V lost 6 bases, J lost 6 bases, and 20 bases lay in between. The CDR3 is 14 residues long. The germline V gene encodes CDR1 DFQATT and CDR2 SNEGSKA (reference sequence). The CDR3 reads CSARRGAGTAEAFF. As DNA, the CDR3 is TGCAGTGCCAGAAGGGGGGCTGGGACTGCTGAAGCTTTCTTT.

This chain links TRBV19 with TRBJ2-1; the D is unclear. Trimming shortened V by 2 bases and J by 2 bases, and 10 bases separated the two germline ends. The CDR3 is made up of 15 amino acids. CDR1 is LNHDA, CDR2 SQIVND, per germline (reference sequence). The CDR3 here is CASSILWAPYNEQFF. CDR3 DNA: TGTGCCAGTAGTATACTCTGGGCACCCTACAATGAGCAGTTCTTC.

Many counts were recorded for this clonotype. This chain connects TRBV11-2 to TRBJ2-7; D remains unclear. The V gene's germline CDR1 is SGHAT and CDR2 FQNNGV. The germline V and J ends were trimmed by 1 base and 6 bases, with 13 bases remaining between them. The CDR3 totals 14 residues. The DNA of the CDR3 is TGTGCCAGCAGCTTAGGCCCCGTCGGGTTCGAGCAGTACTTC. Protein product: CASSLGPVGFEQYF.

There are many counts of this clonotype. The chain uses TRBV7-6 and TRBJ1-5; D unresolved. This CDR3 has 18 amino acids. Trimming took 6 bases from V and 3 from J, leaving 24 bases between them. From germline, CDR1 is SGHVS and CDR2 FNYEAQ. Here the CDR3 DNA reads TGTGCCAGCAGTCTCATCCCCGATTTTCCTGCCTACAATCAGCCCCAGCATTTT. It is translated as CASSLIPDFPAYNQPQHF.

About this clonotype itself: The junction departs from germline at one end; a sequencing error may be responsible. V gene TRBV19 combines with J gene TRBJ1-2; D remains ambiguous. Germline assignment: CDR1 LNHDA and CDR2 SQIVND (reference sequence). This CDR3 is built from 15 residues. The CDR3, as DNA: TGTGCCAGTAGTCCCCGGGAGGGAAGTAACTATGACTACACCTTC. Translation: CASSPREGSNYDYTF.

In this sample, this clonotype turned up many times. The rearrangement joins TRBV3-1 to TRBJ2-2; D possibly corresponds to TRBD2 (6 bases). Germline CDR1 is LGHDT and CDR2 is YNNKEL (reference sequence). Trimming shortened V by 5 bases and J by 2 bases, and 15 bases separated the two germline ends. The CDR3 length is 16 residues. Written as DNA, the CDR3 is TGTGCCAGCAGCTCTCCTAGCGACCCAAACACCGGGGAGCTGTTTTTT. Translating it yields CASSSPSDPNTGELFF.

This clonotype has just a few counts. The V call is TRBV28, the J call TRBJ2-2, with 8 bases identical to TRBD1. Looked up from germline, CDR1 is MDHEN and CDR2 is SYDVKM. Germline trimming cut 6 bases from V and 7 bases from J; bases unmatched to any gene: 4. This CDR3 spans 13 amino acids. This CDR3 is CASRGQGGGELFF. CDR3 nucleotides: TGTGCCAGCAGAGGACAGGGTGGCGGGGAGCTGTTTTTT. The entire variable domain, with the rest obtained from reference TRBV28 and TRBJ2-2, is as follows: DVKVTQSSRYLVKRTGEKVFLECVQDMDHENMFWYRQDPGLGLRLIYFSYDVKMKEKGDIPEGYSVSREKKERFSLILESASTNQTSMYLCASRGQGGGELFFGEGSRLTVL.

This clonotype was detected only a few times. V gene TRBV6-1 combines with J gene TRBJ2-3; TRBD1 matches 9 bases. CDR1 is MNHNS, CDR2 SASEGT, per germline. The CDR3 consists of 16 residues. V lost 6 bases, J lost 4 bases, and 11 bases stayed unmatched. In DNA, the CDR3 is TGTGCCAGCAGCCGGGCCGGGACAGGGACGGCAGATACGCAGTATTTT. Its protein product is CASSRAGTGTADTQYF.

This clonotype appeared a few times. The V and J genes are TRBV19 and TRBJ2-7, with 8 positions matching TRBD2. Germline V CDR1 and CDR2: LNHDA, SQIVND (reference sequence). The CDR3 extends over 16 amino acids. J gave up 3 bases and V 0 bases, and 7 bases lay outside the gene matches. CDR3: CASSIELLAEFYEQYF. In DNA, the CDR3 is TGTGCCAGTAGTATAGAGCTACTAGCGGAGTTCTACGAGCAGTACTTC.

This clonotype was recorded many times. The chain has TRBV20-1 and TRBJ1-6; TRBD1 matches at 11 bases. The V segment lost 6 bases and the J segment 5 bases; nucleotides outside the gene matches: 6. From germline, CDR1 is DFQATT and CDR2 SNEGSKA (reference sequence). The CDR3 extends over 15 amino acids. The CDR3 sequence: CSARRTGGNNSPLHF. CDR3 nucleotide sequence: TGCAGTGCCAGAAGGACAGGGGGCAATAATTCACCCCTCCACTTT.

The chain combines TRBV4-3 with TRBJ2-1; TRBD2 matches 7 bases. The V and J ends lost 0 bases and 1 base, in that order; junction bases with no gene match: 3. Germline CDR1 and CDR2: LGHNA and YSLEER. The CDR3 is made up of 16 amino acids. CDR3 bases: TGCGCCAGCAGCCAAGATGAGGGAGGGTCCTACAATGAGCAGTTCTTC. Amino acids: CASSQDEGGSYNEQFF.

This clonotype was detected only a few times. This chain uses TRBV4-2 with TRBJ2-2; the match to TRBD1 covers 9 bases. CDR3 length: 16 residues. Germline CDR1 and CDR2: LGHNA and YNFKEQ. The trim removed 3 bases at V and 3 bases at J, leaving 5 bases unmatched. This chain's CDR3 is CASSHQQGADTGELFF. CDR3 DNA: TGTGCCAGCAGCCACCAACAGGGGGCTGACACCGGGGAGCTGTTTTTT.

V usage is TRBV20-1 and J usage is TRBJ1-1; the match to TRBD1 covers 9 bases. Trimming took 5 bases from V and 4 from J; bases not matched to a gene: 8. There are 14 residues in the CDR3. CDR1 is DFQATT, CDR2 SNEGSKA, per germline (reference sequence). As DNA, the CDR3 is TGCAGTGCTTCCGGGACAGGGAGTGGCACTGAAGCTTTCTTT. The encoded protein is CSASGTGSGTEAFF.

This clonotype was counted many times. The J gene is TRBJ2-1, the V gene TRBV20-1; D perhaps matches TRBD1 (5 bases). V lost 0 bases, J lost 5 bases, and 14 bases lay in between. In germline, CDR1 is DFQATT, CDR2 SNEGSKA (reference sequence). CDR3 length equals 15 residues. In nucleotides, the CDR3 is TGCAGTGCTAGAGATCTGGGCAGGGAACACAATGAGCAGTTCTTC. Its translation is CSARDLGREHNEQFF.

The rearrangement uses TRBV19 and TRBJ2-2, with TRBD1 matching over 9 bases. CDR1 is LNHDA, CDR2 SQIVND, per germline (reference sequence). V was pared by 5 bases and J by 5 bases, with 12 bases of the junction left unmatched. This CDR3 has 17 amino acids. DNA for the CDR3: TGTGCCAGTAGTTCCCCTGCGGGGACAGGGCTTACCGGGGAGCTGTTTTTT. Its translation: CASSSPAGTGLTGELFF.